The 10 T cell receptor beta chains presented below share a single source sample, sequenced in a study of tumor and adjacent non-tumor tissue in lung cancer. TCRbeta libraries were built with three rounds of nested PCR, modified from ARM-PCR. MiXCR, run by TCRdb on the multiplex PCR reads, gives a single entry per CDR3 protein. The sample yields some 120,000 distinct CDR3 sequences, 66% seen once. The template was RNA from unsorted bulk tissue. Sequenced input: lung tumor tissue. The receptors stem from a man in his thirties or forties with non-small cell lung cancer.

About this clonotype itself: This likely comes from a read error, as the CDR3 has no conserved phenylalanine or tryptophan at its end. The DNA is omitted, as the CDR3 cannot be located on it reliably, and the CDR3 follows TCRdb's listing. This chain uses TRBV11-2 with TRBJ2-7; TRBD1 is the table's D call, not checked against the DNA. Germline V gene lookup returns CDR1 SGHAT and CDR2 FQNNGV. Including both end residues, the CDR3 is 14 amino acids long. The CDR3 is CPSSLNRDLNEQYI.

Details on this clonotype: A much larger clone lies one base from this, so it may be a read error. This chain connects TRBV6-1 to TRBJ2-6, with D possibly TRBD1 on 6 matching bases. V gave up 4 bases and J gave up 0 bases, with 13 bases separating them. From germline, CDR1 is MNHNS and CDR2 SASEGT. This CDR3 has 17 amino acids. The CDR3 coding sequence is TGTGCCAGCAGTGTAGCGCTAGGGGGCTCTGGGGCCAACGTCCTGACTTTC. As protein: CASSVALGGSGANVLTF.

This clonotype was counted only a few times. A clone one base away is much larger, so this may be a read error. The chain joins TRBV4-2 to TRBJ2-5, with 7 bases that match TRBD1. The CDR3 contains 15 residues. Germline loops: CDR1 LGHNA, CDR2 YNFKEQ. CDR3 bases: TGTGCCAGCAGCCACTCGACAGGGAAAATGGAGATCCAGTACTTC. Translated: CASSHSTGKMEIQYF.

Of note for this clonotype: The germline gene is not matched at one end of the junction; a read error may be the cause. This chain's CDR3 is CGVRTDADTQYF. Here the CDR3 DNA reads TGCGGCGTTAGGACTGACGCAGATACGCAGTATTTT. The genes are TRBV29-1 and TRBJ2-3; a possible D gene is TRBD2 (5 bases). Looked up from germline, CDR1 is SQVTM and CDR2 is ANQGSEA. The CDR3 has 12 residues.

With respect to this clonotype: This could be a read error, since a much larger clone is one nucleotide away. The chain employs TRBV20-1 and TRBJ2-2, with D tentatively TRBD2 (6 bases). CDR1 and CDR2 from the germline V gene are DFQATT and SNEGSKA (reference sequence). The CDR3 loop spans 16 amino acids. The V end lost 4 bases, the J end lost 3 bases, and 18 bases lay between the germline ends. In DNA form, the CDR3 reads TGCAGTGCTAAAGTTTCTAGCTGGGGGGACACCGGGGAGCTGTTTTTT. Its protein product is CSAKVSSWGDTGELFF.

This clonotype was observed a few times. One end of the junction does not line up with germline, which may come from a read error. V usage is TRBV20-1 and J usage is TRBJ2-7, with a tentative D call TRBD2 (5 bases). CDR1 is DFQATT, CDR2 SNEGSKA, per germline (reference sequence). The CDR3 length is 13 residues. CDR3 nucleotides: TGCAGTGCCCGGCTAGGACCATTGAGGGAGCACTACTTC. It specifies CSARLGPLREHYF.

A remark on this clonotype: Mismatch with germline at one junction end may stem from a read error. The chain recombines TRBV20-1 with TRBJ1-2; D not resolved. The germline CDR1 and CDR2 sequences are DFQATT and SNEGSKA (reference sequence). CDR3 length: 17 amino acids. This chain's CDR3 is CSTRDEEQPNPNYGYTF. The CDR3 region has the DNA TGCAGTACTAGAGATGAGGAGCAGCCCAACCCTAACTATGGCTACACCTTC.

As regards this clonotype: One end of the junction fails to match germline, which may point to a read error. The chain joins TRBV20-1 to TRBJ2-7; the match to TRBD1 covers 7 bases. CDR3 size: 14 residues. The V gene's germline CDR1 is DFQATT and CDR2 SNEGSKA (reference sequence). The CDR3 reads CSARNNQGDYEQYF. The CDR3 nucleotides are TGCAGTGCTAGAAATAATCAGGGGGATTACGAACAGTACTTC.

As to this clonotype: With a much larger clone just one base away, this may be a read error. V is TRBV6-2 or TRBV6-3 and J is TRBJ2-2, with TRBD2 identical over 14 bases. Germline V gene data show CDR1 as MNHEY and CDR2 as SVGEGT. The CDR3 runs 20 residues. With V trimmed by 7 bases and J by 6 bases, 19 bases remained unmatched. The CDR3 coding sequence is TGTGCCAGCAACCATCAAAAACGGACTAGCGGGGGGCGGGGGGCCGGGGAGCTGTTTTTT. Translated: CASNHQKRTSGGRGAGELFF.

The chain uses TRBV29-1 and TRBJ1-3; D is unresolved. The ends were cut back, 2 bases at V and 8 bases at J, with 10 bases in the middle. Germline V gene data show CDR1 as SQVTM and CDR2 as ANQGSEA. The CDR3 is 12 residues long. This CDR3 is CSVECLGYTIYF. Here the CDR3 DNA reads TGCAGCGTTGAATGTTTGGGCTACACCATATATTTT.